This note documents a single T cell receptor beta chain sequence. The sample is drawn from a study of blood T cell repertoires in COVID-19. The CDR3 is 12 amino acids. Germline trimming cut 7 bases from V and 8 bases from J; bases unmatched to any gene: 5. Per the germline V gene, CDR1 is GTSNPN and CDR2 is SVGIG (reference sequence). In the source study's methods: Cell counts per sample came from amplifying reference gene primers. Profiling relied on immunoSEQ multiplex PCR, and the TCRdb table lists in-frame clones only, not all of them. V and J calls and clone size follow that table, whereas D and trimming were derived from the DNA. The data contain about 220,000 clones, approximately 84% of them singletons.

The chain combines TRBV30 with TRBJ1-4; 9 positions agree with TRBD1. The clonotype originates from a woman between 25 and 40 years old who had recovered from COVID-19. The sample taken for sequencing was peripheral blood. The CDR3 protein is CASATGGEKLFF. The CDR3 bases are TGTGCCTCCGCGACAGGGGGGGAAAAACTGTTTTTT.